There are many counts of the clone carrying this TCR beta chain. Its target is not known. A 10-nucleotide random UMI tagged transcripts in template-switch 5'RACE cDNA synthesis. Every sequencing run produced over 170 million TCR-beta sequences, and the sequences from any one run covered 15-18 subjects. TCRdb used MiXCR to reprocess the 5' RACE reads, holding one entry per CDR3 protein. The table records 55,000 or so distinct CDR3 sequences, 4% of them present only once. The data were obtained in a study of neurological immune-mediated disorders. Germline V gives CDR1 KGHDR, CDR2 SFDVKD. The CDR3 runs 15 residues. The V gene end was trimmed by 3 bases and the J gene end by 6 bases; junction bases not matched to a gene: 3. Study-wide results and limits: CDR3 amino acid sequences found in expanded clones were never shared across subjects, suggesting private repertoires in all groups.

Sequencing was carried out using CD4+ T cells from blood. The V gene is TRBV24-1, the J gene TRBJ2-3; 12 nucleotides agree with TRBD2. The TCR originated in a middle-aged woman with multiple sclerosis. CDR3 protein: CATSDPGTSGDTQYF. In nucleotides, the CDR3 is TGTGCCACCAGTGATCCCGGGACTAGCGGGGATACGCAGTATTTT.